This T cell receptor beta chain was identified during a study of low-dose radiotherapy and immunotherapy resistance in tumors. On the study more broadly: Cohort 2, a group dosed every two weeks at 1 Gy per fraction, received 13 Gy in total over 26 weeks. Both drugs were delivered intravenously to patients (nivolumab 240 mg every two weeks and ipilimumab 1 mg/kg every six weeks). The 200 mg/m2 dose of intravenous cyclophosphamide was given every two weeks, one day before radiation and immunotherapy.

Primers used for first-strand cDNA, a TRAV- and TRBV-specific set, covered both alpha and beta chains. For amplifying TCRs, the PCR ran for 15 to 20 cycles with Phusion, which was used together with a constant-region primer and the adapter on the V primers. TCRdb re-analysed the reads in MiXCR, keeping a single row per CDR3 protein. The top ten hold over 3.5% of the sample, which has 95,000 to 100,000 distinct CDR3 sequences, roughly 20% seen once. The CDR3 consists of 15 residues. Germline loops: CDR1 MDHEN, CDR2 SYDVKM. With V trimmed by 3 bases and J by 10 bases, 10 bases remained unmatched. In the case of this clonotype: A much larger clone lies one base from this, so it may be a read error.

Indicated time point: after trial treatment. Treatment described: LDRT plus nivolumab, ipilimumab, low-dose cyclophosphamide and aspirin (RACIN trial). Eligible patients bore advanced solid tumors devoid of tumor-infiltrating lymphocytes. This rearrangement joins TRBV28 to TRBJ2-2; 8 bases are shared with TRBD1. The sequence derives from a male donor with prostate cancer. Sample: PBMCs, taken after low-dose radiotherapy plus immunotherapy. The CDR3 sequence: CASSLWTGRREELFF. CDR3 DNA sequence: TGTGCCAGCAGTTTGTGGACAGGGCGTCGAGAGGAGCTGTTTTTT.